The TCR beta chain described here comes from a study of control samples from healthy donors and cancer patients. This clone has only one observation. Method: immunoSEQ multiplex PCR; TCRdb's copy keeps in-frame clones and lacks some. The sample yields about 100,000 clones, roughly 92% seen once. V dropped 2 bases and J dropped 1 base, with 12 bases sitting between them. This CDR3 contains 15 residues. Germline V gene sequence: CDR1 MGHDK, CDR2 SYGVNS. Sequences were obtained from blood. V gene TRBV25-1 combines with J gene TRBJ2-7; D could derive from TRBD1 or TRBD2 (5 bases each). The source is a human donor in good health. The donor label of this sample is uncertain. This chain's CDR3 is CASSETGRKSYEQYF. The CDR3 DNA sequence: TGTGCCAGCAGTGAAACGGGACGGAAGTCCTACGAGCAGTACTTC.